This TCR beta chain was recovered during a study of beta chain features in type 1 diabetes. In its sample, this clone was seen a few times. What was sequenced were expressed TCRB transcripts, since all of the isolated RNA had been reverse transcribed. Method: immunoSEQ multiplex PCR; TCRdb's copy keeps in-frame clones and lacks some. The sample gives about 360,000 clones, over 10% of which show up once; 0.015% to 0.02% is in the top ten. CDR3 length equals 14 residues. Germline V gene lookup returns CDR1 SGHNT and CDR2 YYREEE (reference sequence). Trimming took 2 bases from V and 6 from J, leaving 11 bases between them.

Specimen: naive CD4+ T cells from blood. This sequence was found in a man between 18 and 29 years old in good health. The chain has TRBV5-4 and TRBJ2-2, with TRBD1 as a possible D gene (6 bases). CDR3 nucleotide sequence: TGTGCCAGCAGCTTTCAGCCAGGGGCCGGGGAGCTGTTTTTT. It is translated as CASSFQPGAGELFF.